The T cell receptor (beta chain) described here comes from a study of OX40 agonist ivuxolimab in advanced cancers. Notes on the research overall: Ivuxolimab was an agonistic, fully human IgG2 monoclonal antibody directed against OX40 (CD134), a costimulatory receptor. Intravenous ivuxolimab was administered to patients every 2 weeks at six dose levels: 0.01, 0.1, 0.3, 1.5, 3 and 10 mg/kg. Of the approximately 50 patients in dose escalation, about 20 had hepatocellular carcinoma, some 15 had melanoma, 9 had renal cell carcinoma and 9 had head and neck cancer. A male proportion of 75% to 85% and a mean age of approximately 60 years, ranging from roughly 20 to 80, were recorded for the dose-escalation cohort. Prior anti-PD-1, anti-PD-L1 or anti-CTLA-4 therapy was permitted, and checkpoint inhibitors had been received by 30% to 40% of dose-escalation patients. Partial responses occurred in three dose-escalation patients: two with cutaneous melanoma and one with hepatocellular carcinoma. Peripheral TCRbeta sequencing aimed to test whether ivuxolimab altered TCR sequence diversity and caused clonal T-cell expansion. The paper reports the monotherapy dose-escalation portion (N of about 54 patients) of the phase I ivuxolimab trial.

On this clone itself: No cognate antigen has been identified for it. No much larger clone is present one base from it, and per-base qualities are unavailable.

For CDR1 and CDR2, the germline V gene lists SGHRS and YFSETQ. The CDR3 spans 16 residues, from the cysteine through the phenylalanine. Of all the DNA, just the CDR3 is kept, 48 bases in frame from base 1. Trimming takes 4 bases off V and 5 bases off J; junction bases not matched to a gene: 8. For sequencing of the TCRbeta CDR3 region, genomic DNA was extracted from the sorted cells. The immunoSEQ Assay was used for sequencing of TCRbeta CDR3 regions. The table comes from immuneACCESS by way of TCRdb, which keeps in-frame sequences with V and J called. Part of the clones is missing from these tables; in studies checked, under half for an unresolved V gene and the rest for unknown reasons. This sample has 57,000 or so clones in its table, and under 85% of those were observed once. The ten largest clones capture less than 3.5% of the sample. The trial excluded patients who had a history of autoimmune disease or who were on systemic immunosuppression. Peripheral blood for TCR sequencing was collected from all dose cohorts at baseline, on cycle 4 day 1, and on cycle 7 day 1. Samples were obtained from an open-label, multicenter, first-in-human phase I dose-escalation trial of ivuxolimab. Adults with locally advanced or metastatic melanoma, renal cell carcinoma, hepatocellular carcinoma or head and neck squamous cell carcinoma were enrolled in the trial. Before TCR sequencing, CD4+ and CD8+ T cells were separately sorted from peripheral blood.

Points the paper makes about the study in general: The antigen specificity of the clonally expanded peripheral T cells was not determined. Low levels of normalized T-cell clonal expansion were also seen in some patients who did not respond. In the 0.1-3.0 mg/kg groups, partial responders had among the lowest normalized peripheral clonal expansion, particularly in CD8+ T cells. On average, CD8+ T cells showed more expanded clones than CD4+ T cells after ivuxolimab. At doses of 0.1 to 3.0 mg/kg, clonal expansion of both CD4+ and CD8+ T cells in blood was seen between baseline and week 6.

The V gene is TRBV5-1 and the J gene is TRBJ2-2; 10 bases in the junction line up with TRBD2. Source: CD4+ or CD8+ T cells sorted from blood, taken in a trial of the OX40 agonist ivuxolimab. This receptor was taken from an adult with an advanced solid tumor such as melanoma, head and neck, liver or kidney cancer. CDR3 sequence: CASSRVAGGSTGELFF. The DNA reads TGCGCCAGCAGCCGCGTAGCGGGGGGTAGTACCGGGGAGCTGTTTTTT.